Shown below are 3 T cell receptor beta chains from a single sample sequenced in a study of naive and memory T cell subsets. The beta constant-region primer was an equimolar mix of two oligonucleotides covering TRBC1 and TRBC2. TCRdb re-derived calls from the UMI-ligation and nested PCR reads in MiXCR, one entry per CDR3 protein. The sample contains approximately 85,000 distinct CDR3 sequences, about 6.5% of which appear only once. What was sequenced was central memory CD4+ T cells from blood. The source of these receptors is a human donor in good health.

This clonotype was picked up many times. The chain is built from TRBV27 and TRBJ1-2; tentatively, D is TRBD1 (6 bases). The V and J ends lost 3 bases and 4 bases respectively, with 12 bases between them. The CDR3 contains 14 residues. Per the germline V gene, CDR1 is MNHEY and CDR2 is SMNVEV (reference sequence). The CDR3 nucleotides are TGTGCCAGCAGTTTTACCGGACAGCCCTATGGCTACACCTTC. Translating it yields CASSFTGQPYGYTF.

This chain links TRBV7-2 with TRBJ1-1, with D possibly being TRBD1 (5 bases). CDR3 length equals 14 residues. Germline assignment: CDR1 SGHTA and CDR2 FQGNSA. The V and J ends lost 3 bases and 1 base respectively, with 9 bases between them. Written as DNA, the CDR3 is TGTGCCAGCAGCTTCTCAGGGCAGAACACTGAAGCTTTCTTT. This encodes CASSFSGQNTEAFF.

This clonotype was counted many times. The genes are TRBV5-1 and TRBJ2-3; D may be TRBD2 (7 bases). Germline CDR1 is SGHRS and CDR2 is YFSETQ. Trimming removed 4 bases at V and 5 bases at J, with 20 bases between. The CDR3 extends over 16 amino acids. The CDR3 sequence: CASSPAPGGGGDTQYF. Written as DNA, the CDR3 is TGCGCCAGCAGCCCGGCCCCGGGAGGAGGGGGAGATACGCAGTATTTT.